The entry below gives a single T cell receptor (beta chain) sequence along with its context. Donors were grouped by their self-reported clinical history. The data derive from a study of blood T cell repertoires in COVID-19. Study context: Acute-phase and convalescent COVID-19 samples originated in the United States, Italy and Spain.

Authors' data handling: Amplification of reference gene primers provided the estimated nucleated cell counts. TCRdb keeps only in-frame clones here, not all; method: immunoSEQ multiplex PCR. Clone size and V and J calls were adopted from that table, with D and trimming inferred from the DNA. Of some 300,000 clones in the sample, around 92% were seen once. V shed 6 bases and J 0 bases; nucleotides not matched to a gene: 3. The CDR3 contains 15 residues. Per the germline V gene, CDR1 is MDHEN and CDR2 is SYDVKM. V usage is TRBV28 and J usage is TRBJ1-3; TRBD1 aligns across 9 bases. The specimen was PBMCs or T cells enriched from blood (not recorded which). This TCR derives from a woman in her forties or fifties who had been exposed to COVID-19. CDR3 in amino acids: CASSRQGGSGNTIYF. For the CDR3, the DNA is TGTGCCAGCAGCAGACAGGGGGGCTCTGGAAACACCATATATTTT.